Each of the 14 T cell receptor beta chains below was sequenced from the same sample in a study of blood T cells in healthy people across ages. Primed by a sample-barcoded 5' primer and a J-beta primer mix, a second PCR proceeded for 7 to 11 cycles. Each CDR3 protein is one row after TCRdb ran MiXCR on the 5' RACE reads. Among some 860,000 distinct CDR3 sequences listed, around 50% were seen once. The material sequenced was blood. The receptors stem from a man aged 35 to 55 in good health.

The V call is TRBV7-3, the J call TRBJ2-1, with D uncertain. V shed 5 bases and J shed 6 bases, with 11 bases lying between them. Germline V gene data show CDR1 as SGHTA and CDR2 as FQGTGA. This CDR3 is built from 13 residues. The CDR3 DNA reads TGTGCCAGCAGCCAAGCTAGGCTCAATGAGCAGTTCTTC. Its protein is CASSQARLNEQFF.

J is TRBJ1-6 and V is TRBV28; D not resolved. V dropped 4 bases and J dropped 14 bases, with 9 bases sitting between them. The CDR3 is 11 residues long. Germline V gene sequence: CDR1 MDHEN, CDR2 SYDVKM. In DNA, the CDR3 is TGTGCCAGCAGTTATGATCTTACCCTCCACTTT. Its protein product is CASSYDLTLHF.

This clonotype has just a few counts. CDR3 sequence (DNA): TGTGCCAGCAGCTCCCGACCTTCCGAGGTGGCCAACGTCCTGACTTTC. Translated, it gives CASSSRPSEVANVLTF. The chain combines TRBV7-2 with TRBJ2-6, with D hard to call. CDR3 length: 16 residues. Germline CDR1 is SGHTA and CDR2 is FQGNSA. The V end lost 4 bases, the J end lost 6 bases, and 16 bases lay between the germline ends.

V usage is TRBV27 and J usage is TRBJ2-4; TRBD1 might be the D (6 bases). The end of the DNA is better explained by TRBJ2-5, so the J call may be wrong. The CDR3 covers 13 residues. Germline lookup yields CDR1 MNHEY and CDR2 SMNVEV (reference sequence). Here the CDR3 reads CASSLSETGTQYF. Written as DNA, the CDR3 is TGTGCCAGCAGTTTATCCGAGACAGGGACCCAGTACTTC.

This clonotype occurred many times. The V and J genes are TRBV10-3 and TRBJ2-5; D possibly corresponds to TRBD1 (6 bases). V dropped 0 bases and J dropped 9 bases, with 11 bases sitting between them. Germline V CDR1 and CDR2: ENHRY, SYGVKD. The CDR3 runs 13 residues. CDR3 loop: CAISESGDTAQYF. The CDR3 nucleotides are TGTGCCATCAGTGAGTCAGGGGACACGGCCCAGTACTTC.

The chain couples TRBV29-1 to TRBJ1-3, with unresolved D. CDR1 and CDR2 (germline): SQVTM, ANQGSEA. V dropped 4 bases and J dropped 2 bases, with 9 bases sitting between them. The CDR3 totals 13 residues. For the CDR3, the DNA is TGCAGCGTTGTCCGGGGAACTGGAAACACCATATATTTT. Amino acid sequence: CSVVRGTGNTIYF.

The genes are TRBV10-2 and TRBJ2-5; D unclear. The CDR3 is 15 amino acids. With 3 bases removed from V and 1 base from J, the gap between germline ends came to 12 bases. Germline V CDR1 and CDR2: WSHSY, SAAADI. In DNA, the CDR3 is TGCGCCAGCAGTGACCGACGAGTCCGCCAAGAGACCCAGTACTTC. It translates to CASSDRRVRQETQYF.

This clonotype has a handful of counts. The gene calls are TRBV20-1 and TRBJ1-2; 8 bases agree with TRBD1. V was clipped by 1 base and J by 6 bases; unmatched bases: 16. The CDR3 sequence is 17 residues long. Germline CDR1 DFQATT, CDR2 SNEGSKA (reference sequence). The CDR3 loop is CSARAQGAREHWDGYTF. The CDR3 DNA follows: TGCAGTGCTAGAGCTCAGGGGGCGCGGGAGCACTGGGATGGCTACACCTTC.

The genes are TRBV28 and TRBJ2-7; the match to TRBD1 covers 10 bases. V gave up 4 bases and J gave up 1 base; unmatched junction bases: 7. The CDR3 totals 16 residues. Germline V CDR1 and CDR2: MDHEN, SYDVKM. CDR3 in amino acids: CASSSPPGQGSYEQYF. The CDR3 DNA reads as TGTGCCAGCAGTTCTCCCCCGGGACAGGGGTCCTACGAGCAGTACTTC.

The chain carries TRBV9 and TRBJ2-3; 9 nucleotides line up with TRBD1. The CDR3 is 15 amino acids. In germline, CDR1 is SGDLS, CDR2 YYNGEE. Losses at the gene ends were 3 bases for V and 4 bases for J; bases not matched to a gene: 6. CDR3 DNA: TGTGCCAGCAGCGATAGGACAGGGGCGGCAGATACGCAGTATTTT. This gives the protein CASSDRTGAADTQYF.

This clonotype was observed a handful of times. The V call is TRBV10-2, the J call TRBJ2-7; D gene ambiguous. The CDR3 extends over 13 amino acids. Looked up from germline, CDR1 is WSHSY and CDR2 is SAAADI. Trimming removed 5 bases from V and 3 bases from J, with 11 bases in between. CDR3 sequence: CASSSLGDYEQYF. Here the CDR3 DNA reads TGCGCCAGCAGTTCCTTGGGCGACTACGAGCAGTACTTC.

This chain joins TRBV20-1 and TRBJ1-2; no clear D gene. CDR1 DFQATT and CDR2 SNEGSKA come from the germline V gene (reference sequence). V was pared by 3 bases and J by 6 bases, with 20 bases between. The CDR3 covers 15 residues. CDR3 bases: TGCAGTGCTAGGGTTTGGACTATGGGTCTGAATGGCTACACCTTC. It encodes CSARVWTMGLNGYTF.

This clonotype came up a few times. One junction end does not reproduce the germline sequence, and a read error may be involved. This chain links TRBV7-7 with TRBJ2-5, with a weak D call TRBD2 (7 bases). This CDR3 has 14 amino acids. Looked up from germline, CDR1 is SSHAT and CDR2 is FNYEAQ (reference sequence). The CDR3 DNA is TGTGCTAGCAGCTTAGGGGCGGGGGCGGAGACCCAGTACTTC. Its translation is CASSLGAGAETQYF.

The chain employs TRBV28 and TRBJ2-1; D assignment may be TRBD1 or TRBD2 (5 bases each). The CDR3 is made up of 12 amino acids. The germline V gene has CDR1 MDHEN and CDR2 SYDVKM. Trimming removed 3 bases at V and 15 bases at J, with 15 bases between. CDR3 loop: CASSLGQSRGFF. The CDR3 nucleotides read TGTGCCAGCAGTTTGGGGCAAAGCCGGGGGTTCTTC.